The 16 T cell receptor beta chains listed next were all sequenced from one sample in a study of OX40 agonist ivuxolimab in advanced cancers. The table came from immunoSEQ multiplex PCR; TCRdb's copy has only in-frame clones and leaves some out. The sample includes 65,000 to 75,000 clones, around 84% seen only once; the top ten take 2% to 2.5%. Source: CD4+ or CD8+ T cells sorted from blood, taken in a trial of the OX40 agonist ivuxolimab. These receptors came from an adult with an advanced solid tumor such as melanoma, head and neck, liver or kidney cancer.

The chain carries TRBV4-3 and TRBJ1-1; TRBD1 aligns across 7 bases. The CDR3 loop spans 14 amino acids. The V gene's germline CDR1 is LGHNA and CDR2 YSLEER. Unmatched junction bases numbered 5, after V lost 4 bases and J lost 3 bases. CDR3 residues: CASSLSGGYTEAFF. In DNA, the CDR3 is TGCGCCAGCAGCCTATCAGGGGGGTACACTGAAGCTTTCTTT.

This clone is a singleton in its sample. V gene TRBV10-3 combines with J gene TRBJ2-2, with D perhaps TRBD2 (5 bases). The CDR3 contains 14 residues. Trimming took off 6 bases at V and 7 bases at J, with 15 bases between the two ends. The germline CDR1 and CDR2 sequences are ENHRY and SYGVKD. In nucleotides, the CDR3 is TGTGCCATCAGGGACGGTCGGGGAAACGGGGAGCTGTTTTTT. Translation gives CAIRDGRGNGELFF.

V and J are TRBV30 and TRBJ2-7, with D uncertain. The V gene's germline CDR1 is GTSNPN and CDR2 SVGIG (reference sequence). The CDR3 spans 12 residues. V lost 5 bases and J 2 bases, leaving 10 bases between the germline ends. CDR3 sequence: CAWGIGTYEQYF. CDR3 sequence (DNA): TGTGCCTGGGGGATCGGTACCTACGAGCAGTACTTC.

This chain uses TRBV18 with TRBJ2-3, with TRBD2 matching over 14 bases. CDR1 is KGHSH and CDR2 is LQKENI in the germline V gene. CDR3 length equals 19 residues. The V and J ends lost 5 bases and 1 base, in that order; junction bases with no gene match: 11. In nucleotides, the CDR3 is TGTGCCAGCTCATTGCGACTAGCGGGAGGGATAACTCGCACAGATACGCAGTATTTT. Encoded protein: CASSLRLAGGITRTDTQYF.

This clone has a single count. The chain has TRBV21-1 and TRBJ1-1; no DNA check was done on the table's D call, TRBD1. TRBV21-1 constitutes a pseudogene. The CDR3 sequence is 14 residues long. The CDR3 DNA is TGTGCCAGCAAGAAGGGGATAATGAACACTGAAGCTTTCTTT. Protein: CASKKGIMNTEAFF.

The J gene is TRBJ2-3, the V gene TRBV29-1; no reliable D call. This CDR3 has 13 amino acids. The V end lost 7 bases, the J end lost 7 bases, and 18 bases lay between the germline ends. CDR1 and CDR2 (germline): SQVTM, ANQGSEA. The CDR3 is CSAGSADTNTQYF. CDR3 in DNA: TGCAGCGCCGGCTCCGCCGACACGAATACGCAGTATTTT.

V is TRBV7-9 and J is TRBJ1-2, with 9 bases that match TRBD1. Germline-derived CDR1 and CDR2 are SEHNR and FQNEAQ (reference sequence). The V segment lost 3 bases and the J segment 4 bases; nucleotides outside the gene matches: 6. The CDR3 consists of 15 residues. This CDR3 is CASSFPGQGPYGYTF. The CDR3 DNA reads as TGTGCCAGCAGCTTTCCGGGACAGGGACCCTATGGCTACACCTTC.

V usage is TRBV21-1 and J usage is TRBJ2-2. TRBV21-1 is a pseudogene locus. CDR3 length: 15 residues. CDR3 sequence reads: CASSKVLGNTGELFF. CDR3 in DNA: TGTGCCAGCAGCAAAGTTTTAGGGAACACCGGGGAGCTGTTTTTT.

This clone showed up just once. CDR3 region: CASSPNRNNSPLHF. The CDR3 DNA reads as TGTGCCAGCTCACCTAACAGAAACAATTCACCCCTCCACTTT. The chain links TRBV18 to TRBJ1-6; no clear D. The germline V gene has CDR1 KGHSH and CDR2 LQKENI. Trimming shortened V by 3 bases and J by 7 bases, and 10 bases separated the two germline ends. This CDR3 comprises 14 residues. The variable domain in full, with the rest retrieved from reference TRBV18 and TRBJ1-6, is NAGVMQNPRHLVRRRGQEARLRCSPMKGHSHVYWYRQLPEEGLKFMVYLQKENIIDESGMPKERFSAEFPKEGPSILRIQQVVRGDSAAYFCASSPNRNNSPLHFGNGTRLTVT.

This chain uses TRBV11-2 with TRBJ2-2, with unresolved D. There are 17 residues in the CDR3. The germline gives CDR1 SGHAT, CDR2 FQNNGV. Trimming took 0 bases from V and 1 from J, leaving 12 bases between them. In DNA, the CDR3 is TGTGCCAGCAGCTTAGATCGGTTTGCTGTGAACACCGGGGAGCTGTTTTTT. Residues: CASSLDRFAVNTGELFF.

CDR3 in DNA: TGTGCCAGCAGTTACTCGAATTATCTCGCTGAAGCTTTCTTT. Protein: CASSYSNYLAEAFF. The chain links TRBV6-5 to TRBJ1-1, with D uncertain. Germline lookup yields CDR1 MNHEY and CDR2 SVGAGI. The V gene lost 0 bases and the J gene lost 6 bases, with 11 bases spanning the gap. There are 14 residues in the CDR3.

The V and J genes are TRBV6-1 and TRBJ2-1; TRBD1 might be the D (5 bases). The V end lost 4 bases, the J end lost 8 bases, and 12 bases lay between the germline ends. The CDR3 consists of 13 residues. Germline CDR1 MNHNS, CDR2 SASEGT. The CDR3 coding sequence is TGTGCCAGCAGTGCCCGGTGGGGCGATGAGCAGTTCTTC. Translated: CASSARWGDEQFF.

This clone was seen only once. V and J are TRBV5-1 and TRBJ2-7, with D perhaps given as TRBD1 or TRBD2 (5 bases each). Trimming shortened V by 0 bases and J by 7 bases, and 20 bases separated the two germline ends. This CDR3 is 16 amino acids long. Germline CDR1 and CDR2: SGHRS and YFSETQ. CDR3 nucleotides: TGCGCCAGCAGCTTGGACACGTCGGGGCATCATGGGGAGCAGTACTTC. This codes for CASSLDTSGHHGEQYF. Full variable domain (remainder filled in from reference TRBV5-1 and TRBJ2-7): KAGVTQTPRYLIKTRGQQVTLSCSPISGHRSVSWYQQTPGQGLQFLFEYFSETQRNKGNFPGRFSGRQFSNSRSEMNVSTLELGDSALYLCASSLDTSGHHGEQYFGPGTRLTVT.

J is TRBJ1-1 and V is TRBV7-2; a weak D match, TRBD1 (6 bases). CDR1 is SGHTA, CDR2 FQGNSA, per germline. The V and J ends lost 2 bases and 1 base respectively, with 8 bases between them. The CDR3 extends over 14 amino acids. The DNA of the CDR3 is TGTGCCAGCAGCTTACAGGGGAGGAACACTGAAGCTTTCTTT. Translating it yields CASSLQGRNTEAFF.

A remark on this clone: In the same sample, other DNA sequences code for this CDR3. V and J are TRBV19 and TRBJ1-1; D not certain. Looked up from germline, CDR1 is LNHDA and CDR2 is SQIVND (reference sequence). Trimming left V 1 base short and J 5 bases short, with 8 bases between. The CDR3 loop spans 13 amino acids. CDR3 amino acids: CASSIGVGTEAFF. CDR3 coding DNA: TGTGCCAGTAGTATAGGGGTAGGGACTGAAGCTTTCTTT.

The chain links TRBV5-8 to TRBJ1-6; D unclear. V was cut by 4 bases and J by 5 bases, with 13 bases left in between. Germline CDR1 is SGHTS and CDR2 is YDEGEE. The CDR3 loop spans 15 amino acids. The DNA for the CDR3 is TGTGCCAGCAGCCCCCCCAGTTCTGATAATTCACCCCTCCACTTT. Its translation: CASSPPSSDNSPLHF.